Reported below is one TCR beta chain. This clone was seen ten or more times. The clone's antigen remains unknown. No base qualities exist here, and no much larger clone lies one base off it. The sample comes from a study of metastatic and nonmetastatic thyroid tumors (dated by TCRdb to about 2020). Background for the entire study: For patients with malignant and with benign thyroid disease, the researchers compared repertoires between peripheral blood samples and tumor or nodule tissue samples.

None of the patients had been given any treatment before thyroid surgery. Using T-cell receptor beta sequencing, the researchers looked back retrospectively at clinical samples from patients, gathered between about 2011 and 2018. Here V drops 6 bases and J drops 3 bases, and the junction holds 4 bases not matched to any gene. The CDR3, from cysteine to phenylalanine, totals 13 residues. The DNA shown is the 39-base CDR3, in frame from base 1. The germline V gene (reference sequence) provides CDR1 DFQATT and CDR2 SNEGSKA. The library was built by means of PCR. Reads for this sample came from an Illumina HiSeq 4000. The TCR beta-chain CDR3 region of each patient was profiled by high-throughput sequencing. In the original analysis: Drawing on CDR3 differences between clinicopathological groups, the researchers built a classifier meant to tell apart patients with distant-metastatic papillary thyroid cancer. The Shannon index was used to assess repertoire diversity, and the Morisita-Horn index was used to assess tumor-blood repertoire similarity. The raw public data were reprocessed by TCRdb itself: fastp quality trimming at Q25, MiXCR clonotype calling, in-frame beta chains only. TCRdb, not the original authors, processed these V and J calls. The table for this sample lists about 40,000 clones; 10% to 12% of them were counted only once. The ten largest clones represent around 21% of the sample.

Beyond this particular receptor, the publication reports: In both blood and tumor samples, malignant tumors were reported to have significantly higher TCR beta diversity than benign nodules.

The chain employs TRBV20-1 and TRBJ2-7, with 11 bases in between that match TRBD2. Sequencing was carried out using blood. This receptor was obtained from a female donor with papillary thyroid cancer or a benign thyroid nodule (not recorded which). Some clones in this sample may be carry-over from other donors' samples. This receptor carries the CDR3 CSAQTSGSYEQYF. The DNA is as follows: TGCAGTGCCCAAACTAGCGGGAGCTACGAGCAGTACTTC.